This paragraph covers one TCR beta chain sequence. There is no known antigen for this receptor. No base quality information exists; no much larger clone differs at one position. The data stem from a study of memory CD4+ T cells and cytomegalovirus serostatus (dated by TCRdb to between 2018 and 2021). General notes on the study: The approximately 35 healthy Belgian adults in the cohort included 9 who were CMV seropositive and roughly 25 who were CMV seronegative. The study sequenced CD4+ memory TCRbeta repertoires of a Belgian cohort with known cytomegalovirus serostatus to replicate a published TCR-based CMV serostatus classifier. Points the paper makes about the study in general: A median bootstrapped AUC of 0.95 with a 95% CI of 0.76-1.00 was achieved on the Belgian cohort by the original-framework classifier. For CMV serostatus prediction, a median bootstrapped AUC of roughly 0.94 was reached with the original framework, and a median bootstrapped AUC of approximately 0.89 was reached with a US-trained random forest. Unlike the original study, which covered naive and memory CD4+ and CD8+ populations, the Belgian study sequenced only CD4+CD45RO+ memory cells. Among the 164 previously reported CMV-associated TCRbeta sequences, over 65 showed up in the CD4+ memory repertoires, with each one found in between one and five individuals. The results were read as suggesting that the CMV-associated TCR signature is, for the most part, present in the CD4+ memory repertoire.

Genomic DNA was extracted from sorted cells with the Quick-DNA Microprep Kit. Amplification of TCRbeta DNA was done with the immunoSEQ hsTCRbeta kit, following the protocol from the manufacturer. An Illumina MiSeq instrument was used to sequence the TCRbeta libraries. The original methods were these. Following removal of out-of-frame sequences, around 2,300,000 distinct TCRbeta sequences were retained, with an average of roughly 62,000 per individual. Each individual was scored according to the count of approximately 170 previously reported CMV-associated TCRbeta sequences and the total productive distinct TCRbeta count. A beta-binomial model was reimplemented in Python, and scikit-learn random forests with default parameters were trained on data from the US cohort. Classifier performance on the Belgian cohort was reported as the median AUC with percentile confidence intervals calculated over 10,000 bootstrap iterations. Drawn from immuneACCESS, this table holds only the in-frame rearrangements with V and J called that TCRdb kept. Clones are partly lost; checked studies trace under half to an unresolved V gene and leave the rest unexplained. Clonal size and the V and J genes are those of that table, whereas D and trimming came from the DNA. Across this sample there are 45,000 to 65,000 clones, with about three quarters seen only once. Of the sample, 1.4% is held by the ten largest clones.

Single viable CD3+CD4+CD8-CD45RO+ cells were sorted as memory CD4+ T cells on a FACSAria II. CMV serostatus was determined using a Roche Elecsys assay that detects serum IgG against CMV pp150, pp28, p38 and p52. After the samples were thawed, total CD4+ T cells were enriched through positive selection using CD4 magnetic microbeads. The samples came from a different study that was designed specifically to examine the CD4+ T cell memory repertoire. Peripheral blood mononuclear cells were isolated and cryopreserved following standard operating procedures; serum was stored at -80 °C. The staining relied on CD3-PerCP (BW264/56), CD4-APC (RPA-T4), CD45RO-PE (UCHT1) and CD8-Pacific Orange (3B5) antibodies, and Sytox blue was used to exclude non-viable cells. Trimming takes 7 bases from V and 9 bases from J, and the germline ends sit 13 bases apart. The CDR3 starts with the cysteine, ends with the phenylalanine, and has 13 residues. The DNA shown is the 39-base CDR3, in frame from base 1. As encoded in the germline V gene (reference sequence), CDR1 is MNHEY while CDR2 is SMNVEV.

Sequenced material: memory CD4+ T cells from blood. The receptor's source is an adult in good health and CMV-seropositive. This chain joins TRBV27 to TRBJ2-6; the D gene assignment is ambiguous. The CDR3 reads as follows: CASKETDINVLTF. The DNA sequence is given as TGTGCCAGCAAGGAGACGGATATCAACGTCCTGACTTTC.